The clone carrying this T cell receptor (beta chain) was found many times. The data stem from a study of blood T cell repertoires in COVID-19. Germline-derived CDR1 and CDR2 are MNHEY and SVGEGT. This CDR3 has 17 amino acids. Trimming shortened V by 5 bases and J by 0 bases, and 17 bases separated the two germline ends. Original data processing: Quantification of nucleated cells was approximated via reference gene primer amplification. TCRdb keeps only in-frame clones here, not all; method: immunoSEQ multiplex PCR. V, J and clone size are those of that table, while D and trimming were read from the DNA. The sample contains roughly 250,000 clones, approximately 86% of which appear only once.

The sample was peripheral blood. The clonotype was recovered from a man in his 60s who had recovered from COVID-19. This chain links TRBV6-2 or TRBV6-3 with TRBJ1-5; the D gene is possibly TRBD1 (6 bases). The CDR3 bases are TGTGCCAGCAGTACCCGAGGGGGACGAAATAGCAATCAGCCCCAGCATTTT. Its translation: CASSTRGGRNSNQPQHF.